A single sample is the source of the 4 T cell receptor beta chains below, sequenced in a study of blood T cells in healthy people across ages. It was with a sample-barcoded 5' primer and a J-beta primer mix that a second PCR of about 6 to 12 cycles was run. TCRdb used MiXCR to reprocess the 5' RACE reads, holding one entry per CDR3 protein. This sample carries over 1,500,000 distinct CDR3 sequences, around half of them seen once, and the ten largest clones take approximately 2.1%. The sample taken for sequencing was blood. These receptors were taken from a woman in her thirties or forties in good health.

This clonotype was picked up many times. The chain employs TRBV7-9 and TRBJ2-5; no firm D call. This CDR3 contains 13 residues. Germline V lookup: CDR1 SEHNR, CDR2 FQNEAQ (reference sequence). With 3 bases removed from V and 2 bases from J, the gap between germline ends came to 7 bases. In nucleotides, the CDR3 is TGTGCCAGCAGCTTGGATGTTCAAGAGACCCAGTACTTC. Protein sequence: CASSLDVQETQYF.

J is TRBJ1-2 and V is TRBV28, with unresolved D. This CDR3 spans 14 amino acids. Germline CDR1 MDHEN, CDR2 SYDVKM. The ends were cut back, 3 bases at V and 0 bases at J, with 8 bases in the middle. CDR3 residues: CASSFPPANYGYTF. CDR3 nucleotide sequence: TGTGCCAGCAGTTTTCCTCCAGCTAACTATGGCTACACCTTC.

This clonotype was picked up a small number of times. This chain joins TRBV29-1 and TRBJ2-1; the D gene could be TRBD1 or TRBD2 (5 bases each). The CDR3 consists of 15 residues. The ends were cut back, 4 bases at V and 0 bases at J, with 13 bases in the middle. CDR1 and CDR2 (germline): SQVTM, ANQGSEA. In nucleotides, the CDR3 is TGCAGCGTTGTAATCGGGGCGAGCTCCTACAATGAGCAGTTCTTC. Translated: CSVVIGASSYNEQFF.

This clonotype was counted only a few times. This CDR3 is CASSLASFELAADTQYF. CDR3 sequence (DNA): TGTGCCAGCAGCTTAGCTTCCTTCGAGCTAGCGGCAGATACGCAGTATTTT. The genes are TRBV7-9 and TRBJ2-3; 7 nucleotides agree with TRBD2. V lost 0 bases to trimming and J lost 4 bases; unmatched junction nucleotides: 10. The germline V gene has CDR1 SEHNR and CDR2 FQNEAQ (reference sequence). The CDR3 runs to 17 residues.